This TCR beta chain is drawn from a study of blood T cell repertoires in COVID-19. V shed 4 bases and J 3 bases; nucleotides not matched to a gene: 8. The germline V gene encodes CDR1 LGHDT and CDR2 YNNKEL (reference sequence). The CDR3 sequence is 16 residues long. Authors' processing steps: Nucleated cell number was recorded as an estimate derived from reference gene primer amplification. Generated by immunoSEQ multiplex PCR, the TCRdb table keeps only in-frame clones and is missing some. That table is the source of V, J and clone size, and D and trimming were worked out from the DNA. The repertoire consists of about 200,000 clones, with about 85% occurring once and the leading ten covering 4.5% to 5%.

The chain recombines TRBV3-1 (or the pseudogene TRBV3-2) with TRBJ1-1, with TRBD1 identical over 10 bases. Sequenced sample: peripheral blood. The TCR was taken from a woman over 75 with acute or convalescent COVID-19. The CDR3 loop is CASSPGDRGEDTEAFF. CDR3 nucleotides: TGTGCCAGCAGCCCGGGGGACAGGGGAGAGGACACTGAAGCTTTCTTT.